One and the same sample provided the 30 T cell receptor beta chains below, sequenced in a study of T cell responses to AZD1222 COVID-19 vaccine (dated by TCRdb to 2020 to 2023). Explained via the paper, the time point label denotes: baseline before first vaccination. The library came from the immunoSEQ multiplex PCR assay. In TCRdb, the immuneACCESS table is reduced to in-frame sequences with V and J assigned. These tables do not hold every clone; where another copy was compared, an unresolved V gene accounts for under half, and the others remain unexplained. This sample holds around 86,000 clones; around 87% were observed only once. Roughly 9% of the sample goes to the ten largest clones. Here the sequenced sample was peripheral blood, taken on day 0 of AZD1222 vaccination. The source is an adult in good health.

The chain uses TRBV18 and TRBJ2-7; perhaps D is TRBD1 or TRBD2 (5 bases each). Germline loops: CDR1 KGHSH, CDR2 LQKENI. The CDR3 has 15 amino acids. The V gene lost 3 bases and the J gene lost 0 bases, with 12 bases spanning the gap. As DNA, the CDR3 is TGTGCCAGCTCACCGGGTGGGGGAAGCTCCTACGAGCAGTACTTC. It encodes CASSPGGGSSYEQYF.

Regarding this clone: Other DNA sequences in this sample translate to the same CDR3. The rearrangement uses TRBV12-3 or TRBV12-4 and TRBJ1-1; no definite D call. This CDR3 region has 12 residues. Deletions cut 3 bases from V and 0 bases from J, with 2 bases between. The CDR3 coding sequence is TGTGCCAGCAGTTTTGTGAACACTGAAGCTTTCTTT. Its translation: CASSFVNTEAFF.

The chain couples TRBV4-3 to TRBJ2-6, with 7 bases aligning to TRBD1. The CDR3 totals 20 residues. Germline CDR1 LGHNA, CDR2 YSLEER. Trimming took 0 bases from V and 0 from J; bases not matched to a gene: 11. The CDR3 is CASSQDLLGTVYSGANVLTF. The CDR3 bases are TGCGCCAGCAGCCAAGATCTATTGGGGACAGTGTACTCTGGGGCCAACGTCCTGACTTTC.

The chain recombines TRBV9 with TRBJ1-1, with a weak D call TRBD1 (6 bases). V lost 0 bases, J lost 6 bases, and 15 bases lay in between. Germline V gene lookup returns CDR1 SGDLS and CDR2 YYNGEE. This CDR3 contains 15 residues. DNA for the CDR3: TGTGCCAGCAGCGTAGATATTGGGGGCAGGGCTGAAGCTTTCTTT. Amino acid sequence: CASSVDIGGRAEAFF.

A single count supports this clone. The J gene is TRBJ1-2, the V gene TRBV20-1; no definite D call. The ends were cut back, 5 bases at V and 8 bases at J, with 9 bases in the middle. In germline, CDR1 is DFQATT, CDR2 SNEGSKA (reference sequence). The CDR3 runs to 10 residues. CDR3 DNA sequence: TGCAGTGCTCAGACTGAGGGCTACACCTTC. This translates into CSAQTEGYTF.

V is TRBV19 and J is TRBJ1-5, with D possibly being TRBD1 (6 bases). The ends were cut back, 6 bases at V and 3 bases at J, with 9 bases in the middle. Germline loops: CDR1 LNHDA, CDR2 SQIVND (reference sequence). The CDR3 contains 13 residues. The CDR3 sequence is CASSWTANQPQHF. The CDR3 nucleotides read TGTGCCAGTAGCTGGACAGCCAATCAGCCCCAGCATTTT.

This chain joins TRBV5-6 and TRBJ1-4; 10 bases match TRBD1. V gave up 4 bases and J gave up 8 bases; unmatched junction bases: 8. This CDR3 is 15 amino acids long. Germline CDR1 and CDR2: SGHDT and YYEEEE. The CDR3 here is CASSAPGQGQEKLFF. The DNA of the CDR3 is TGTGCCAGCAGCGCACCGGGACAGGGGCAAGAAAAACTGTTTTTT. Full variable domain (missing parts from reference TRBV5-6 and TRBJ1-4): DAGVTQSPTHLIKTRGQQVTLRCSPKSGHDTVSWYQQALGQGPQFIFQYYEEEERQRGNFPDRFSGHQFPNYSSELNVNALLLGDSALYLCASSAPGQGQEKLFFGSGTQLSVL.

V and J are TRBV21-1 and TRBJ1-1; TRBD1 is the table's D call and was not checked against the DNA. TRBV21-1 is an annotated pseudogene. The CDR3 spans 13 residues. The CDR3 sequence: CASRRGFVTEAFF. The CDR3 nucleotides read TGTGCCAGCAGAAGGGGGTTCGTTACTGAAGCTTTCTTT.

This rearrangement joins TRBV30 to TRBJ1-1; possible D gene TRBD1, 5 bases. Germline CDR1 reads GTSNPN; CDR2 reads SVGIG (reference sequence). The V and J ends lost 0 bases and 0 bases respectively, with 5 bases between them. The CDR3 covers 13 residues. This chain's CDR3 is CAWSVRVNTEAFF. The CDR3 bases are TGTGCCTGGAGTGTCAGGGTGAACACTGAAGCTTTCTTT.

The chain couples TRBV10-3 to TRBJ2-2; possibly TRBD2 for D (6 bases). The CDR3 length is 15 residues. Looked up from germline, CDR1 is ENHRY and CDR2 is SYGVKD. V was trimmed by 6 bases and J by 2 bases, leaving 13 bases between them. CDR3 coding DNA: TGTGCCATCAGGGCGGGACCGCTAAACACCGGGGAGCTGTTTTTT. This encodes CAIRAGPLNTGELFF.

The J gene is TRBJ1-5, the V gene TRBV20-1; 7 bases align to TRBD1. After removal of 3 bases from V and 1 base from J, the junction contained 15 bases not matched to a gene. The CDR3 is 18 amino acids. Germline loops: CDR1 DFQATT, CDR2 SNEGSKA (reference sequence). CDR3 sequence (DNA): TGCAGTGCTAGTCAAGGGGGCGCCGGGCATATGAGCAATCAGCCCCAGCATTTT. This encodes CSASQGGAGHMSNQPQHF.

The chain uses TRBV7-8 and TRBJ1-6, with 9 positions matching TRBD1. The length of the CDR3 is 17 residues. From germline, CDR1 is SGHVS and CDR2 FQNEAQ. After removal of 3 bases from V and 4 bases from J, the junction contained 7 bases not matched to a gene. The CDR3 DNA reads TGTGCCAGCAGCTTGGGACAGGGTCCCCCTTATAATTCACCCCTCCACTTT. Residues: CASSLGQGPPYNSPLHF.

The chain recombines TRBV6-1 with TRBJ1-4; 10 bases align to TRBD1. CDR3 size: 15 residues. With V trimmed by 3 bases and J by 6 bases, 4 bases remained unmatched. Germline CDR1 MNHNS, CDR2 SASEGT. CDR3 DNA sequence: TGTGCCAGCAGTGACGACAGGGGGCGGCATGAAAAACTGTTTTTT. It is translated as CASSDDRGRHEKLFF.

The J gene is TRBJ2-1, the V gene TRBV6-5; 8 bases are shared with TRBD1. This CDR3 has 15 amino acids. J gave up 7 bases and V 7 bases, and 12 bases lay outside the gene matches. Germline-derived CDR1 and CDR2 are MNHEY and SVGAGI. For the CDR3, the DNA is TGTGCCAGCACTACCGGGACAGGCCAGTCAAATGAGCAGTTCTTC. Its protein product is CASTTGTGQSNEQFF.

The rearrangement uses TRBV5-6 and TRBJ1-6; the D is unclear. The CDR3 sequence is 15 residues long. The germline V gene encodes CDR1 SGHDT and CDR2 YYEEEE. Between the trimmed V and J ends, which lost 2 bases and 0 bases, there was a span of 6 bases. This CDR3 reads CASSFRSSYNSPLHF. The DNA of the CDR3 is TGTGCCAGCAGCTTTAGGAGCTCCTATAATTCACCCCTCCACTTT.

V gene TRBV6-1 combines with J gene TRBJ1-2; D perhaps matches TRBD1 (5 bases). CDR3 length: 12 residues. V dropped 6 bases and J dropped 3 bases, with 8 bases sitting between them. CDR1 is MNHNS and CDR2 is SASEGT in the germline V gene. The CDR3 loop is CASSGTDYGYTF. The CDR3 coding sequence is TGTGCCAGCAGCGGGACGGACTATGGCTACACCTTC.

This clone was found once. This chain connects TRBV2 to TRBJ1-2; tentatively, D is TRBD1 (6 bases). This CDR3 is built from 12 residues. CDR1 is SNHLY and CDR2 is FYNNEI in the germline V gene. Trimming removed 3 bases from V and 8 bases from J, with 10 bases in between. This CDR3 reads CASSEVGGGYTF. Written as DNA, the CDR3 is TGTGCCAGCAGTGAGGTAGGGGGAGGCTACACCTTC.

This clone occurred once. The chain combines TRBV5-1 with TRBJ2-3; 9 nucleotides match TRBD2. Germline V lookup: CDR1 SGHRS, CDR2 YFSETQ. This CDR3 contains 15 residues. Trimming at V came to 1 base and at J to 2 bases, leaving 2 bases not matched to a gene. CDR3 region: CASSLSGGYTDTQYF. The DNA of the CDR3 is TGCGCCAGCAGCTTGAGCGGGGGGTACACAGATACGCAGTATTTT. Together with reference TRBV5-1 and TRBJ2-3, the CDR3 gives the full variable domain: KAGVTQTPRYLIKTRGQQVTLSCSPISGHRSVSWYQQTPGQGLQFLFEYFSETQRNKGNFPGRFSGRQFSNSRSEMNVSTLELGDSALYLCASSLSGGYTDTQYFGPGTRLTVL.

CDR3 DNA: TGCGCCAGCAGCCAAGAGGGATACGACCGGGAGCTGTTTTTT. Amino acid sequence: CASSQEGYDRELFF. This sequence joins TRBV4-3 and TRBJ2-2; D uncertain. The length of the CDR3 is 14 residues. Trimming shortened V by 0 bases and J by 9 bases, and 11 bases separated the two germline ends. Germline V gives CDR1 LGHNA, CDR2 YSLEER.

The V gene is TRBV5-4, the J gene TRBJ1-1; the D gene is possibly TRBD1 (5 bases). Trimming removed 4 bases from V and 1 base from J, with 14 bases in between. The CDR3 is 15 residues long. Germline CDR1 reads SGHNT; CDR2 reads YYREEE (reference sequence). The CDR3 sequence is CASSPGGEQNTEAFF. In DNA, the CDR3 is TGTGCCAGCAGCCCCGGGGGGGAACAGAACACTGAAGCTTTCTTT.

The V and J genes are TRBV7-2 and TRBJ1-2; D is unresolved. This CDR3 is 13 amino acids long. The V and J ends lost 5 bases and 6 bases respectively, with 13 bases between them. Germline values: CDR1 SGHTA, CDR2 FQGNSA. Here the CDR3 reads CASSPVSPDGYTF. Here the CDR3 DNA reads TGTGCCAGCAGCCCCGTAAGTCCCGATGGCTACACCTTC.

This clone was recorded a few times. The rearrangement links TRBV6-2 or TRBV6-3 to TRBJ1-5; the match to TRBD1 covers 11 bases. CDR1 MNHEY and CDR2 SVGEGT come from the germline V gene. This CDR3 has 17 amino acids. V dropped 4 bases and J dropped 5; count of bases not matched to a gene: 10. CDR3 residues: CASSFKGPDRGHQPQHF. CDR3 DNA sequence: TGTGCCAGCAGTTTTAAGGGGCCGGACAGGGGGCATCAGCCCCAGCATTTT.

This CDR3 is CASSALGASTDTQYF. The CDR3 bases are TGTGCCAGCAGCGCGCTGGGGGCCAGCACAGATACGCAGTATTTT. The chain recombines TRBV7-3 with TRBJ2-3, with D perhaps matching TRBD1 (6 bases). The CDR3 extends over 15 amino acids. CDR1 and CDR2 from the germline V gene are SGHTA and FQGTGA. The V end lost 5 bases, the J end lost 0 bases, and 12 bases lay between the germline ends.

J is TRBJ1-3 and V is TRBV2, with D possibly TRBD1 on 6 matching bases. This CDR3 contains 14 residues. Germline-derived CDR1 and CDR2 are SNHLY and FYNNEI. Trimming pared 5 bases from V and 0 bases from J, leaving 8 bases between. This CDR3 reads CASSQDSSGNTIYF. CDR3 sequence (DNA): TGTGCCAGCAGTCAGGACAGCTCTGGAAACACCATATATTTT.

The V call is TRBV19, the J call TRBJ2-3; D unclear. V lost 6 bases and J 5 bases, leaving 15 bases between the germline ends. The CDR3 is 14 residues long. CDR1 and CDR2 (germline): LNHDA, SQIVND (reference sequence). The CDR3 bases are TGTGCCAGTAGCCGCAAGACTGGCAGAGATACGCAGTATTTT. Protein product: CASSRKTGRDTQYF.

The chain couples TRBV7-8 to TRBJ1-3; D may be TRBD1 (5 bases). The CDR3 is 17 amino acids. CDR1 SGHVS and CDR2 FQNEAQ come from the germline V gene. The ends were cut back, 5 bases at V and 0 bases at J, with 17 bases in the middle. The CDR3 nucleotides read TGTGCCAGCAGCCCCCAACTCCGACAGAACTCTGGAAACACCATATATTTT. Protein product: CASSPQLRQNSGNTIYF. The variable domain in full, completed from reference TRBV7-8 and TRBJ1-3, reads GAGVSQSPRYKVAKRGQDVALRCDPISGHVSLFWYQQALGQGPEFLTYFQNEAQLDKSGLPSDRFFAERPEGSVSTLKIQRTQQEDSAVYLCASSPQLRQNSGNTIYFGEGSWLTVV.

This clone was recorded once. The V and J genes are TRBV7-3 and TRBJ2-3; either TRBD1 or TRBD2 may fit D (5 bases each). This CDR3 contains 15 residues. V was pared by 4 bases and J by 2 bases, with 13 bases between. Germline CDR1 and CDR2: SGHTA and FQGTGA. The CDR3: CASSSGTDSTDTQYF. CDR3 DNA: TGTGCCAGCAGCTCCGGGACGGATTCCACAGATACGCAGTATTTT.

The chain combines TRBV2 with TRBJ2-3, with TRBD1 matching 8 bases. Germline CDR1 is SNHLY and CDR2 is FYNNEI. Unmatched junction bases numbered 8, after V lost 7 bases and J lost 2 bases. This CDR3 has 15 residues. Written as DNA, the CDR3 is TGTGCCAGCACTTACAGGACAGGGCTCACAGATACGCAGTATTTT. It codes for CASTYRTGLTDTQYF.

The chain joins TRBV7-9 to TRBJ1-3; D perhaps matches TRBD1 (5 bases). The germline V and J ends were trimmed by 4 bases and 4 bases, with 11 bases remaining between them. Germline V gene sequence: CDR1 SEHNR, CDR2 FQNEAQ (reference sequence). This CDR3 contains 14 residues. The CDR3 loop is CASSSWRGGNTIYF. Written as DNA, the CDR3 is TGTGCCAGCAGCTCCTGGCGGGGCGGAAACACCATATATTTT.

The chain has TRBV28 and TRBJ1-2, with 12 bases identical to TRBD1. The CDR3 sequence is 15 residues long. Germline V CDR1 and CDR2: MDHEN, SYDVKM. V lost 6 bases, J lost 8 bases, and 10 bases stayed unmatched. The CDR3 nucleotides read TGTGCCAGCAGACGAACGGGACAGGGGGCTGCAGGCTACACCTTC. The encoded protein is CASRRTGQGAAGYTF.